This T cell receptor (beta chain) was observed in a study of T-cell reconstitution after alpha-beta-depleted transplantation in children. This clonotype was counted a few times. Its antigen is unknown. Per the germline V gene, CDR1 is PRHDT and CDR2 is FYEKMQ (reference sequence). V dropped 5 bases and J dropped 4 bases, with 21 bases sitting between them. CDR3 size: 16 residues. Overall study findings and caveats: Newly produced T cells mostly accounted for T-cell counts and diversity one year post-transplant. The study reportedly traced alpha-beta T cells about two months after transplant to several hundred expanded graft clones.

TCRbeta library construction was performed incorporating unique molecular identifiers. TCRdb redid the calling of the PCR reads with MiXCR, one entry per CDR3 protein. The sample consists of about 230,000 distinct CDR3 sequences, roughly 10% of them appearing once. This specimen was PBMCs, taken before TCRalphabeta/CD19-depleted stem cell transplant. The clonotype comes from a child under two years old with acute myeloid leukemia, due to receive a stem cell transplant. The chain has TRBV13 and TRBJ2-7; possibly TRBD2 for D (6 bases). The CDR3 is CASSNRWRGYSYEQYF. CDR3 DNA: TGTGCCAGCAGCAACAGGTGGAGGGGTTATTCTTACGAGCAGTACTTC. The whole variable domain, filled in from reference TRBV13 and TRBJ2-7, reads AAGVIQSPRHLIKEKRETATLKCYPIPRHDTVYWYQQGPGQDPQFLISFYEKMQSDKGSIPDRFSAQQFSDYHSELNMSSLELGDSALYFCASSNRWRGYSYEQYFGPGTRLTVT.